These 2 T cell receptor beta chains were all obtained from the same sample, sequenced in a study of control samples from healthy donors and cancer patients. Profiled with immunoSEQ multiplex PCR; TCRdb holds only in-frame clones, not every one. Counted here are tens of thousands of clones, 88% occurring once; the ten biggest clones make up about an eighth. Material for sequencing was blood. The receptor source for this set is a woman in her 70s in good health.

The chain carries TRBV3-1 (or the pseudogene TRBV3-2) and TRBJ1-1; D uncertain. V lost 1 base and J lost 4, with 10 bases in between. The CDR3 loop spans 14 amino acids. Germline-derived CDR1 and CDR2 are LGHDT and YNNKEL (reference sequence). CDR3 DNA: TGTGCCAGCAGCCAAGTTGATGGGATCACTGAAGCTTTCTTT. It translates to CASSQVDGITEAFF.

This chain links TRBV11-2 with TRBJ2-1; tentative D call: TRBD2 (5 bases). The CDR3 is 12 amino acids. The V gene lost 3 bases and the J gene lost 9 bases, with 9 bases spanning the gap. CDR1 and CDR2 from the germline V gene are SGHAT and FQNNGV. The chain's CDR3 is CASSLFGLEQFF. In DNA form, the CDR3 reads TGTGCCAGCAGCTTGTTTGGACTTGAGCAGTTCTTC. The full variable domain, with the rest looked up from reference TRBV11-2 and TRBJ2-1, is EAGVAQSPRYKIIEKRQSVAFWCNPISGHATLYWYQQILGQGPKLLIQFQNNGVVDDSQLPKDRFSAERLKGVDSTLKIQPAKLEDSAVYLCASSLFGLEQFFGPGTRLTVL.